This TCR beta chain emerged from a study of blood T cells in healthy people across ages. Through a sample-barcoded 5' primer and a J-beta primer mix, a second PCR was run for roughly 6 to 11 cycles. TCRdb ran MiXCR on the 5' RACE reads and lists one entry per CDR3 protein. The sample records fewer than 1,000,000 distinct CDR3 sequences, 46% being singletons. Study-wide results and limits: Diversity of TCR beta correlated strongly with naive T cell percentage. With unsorted PBMCs, a conclusive comparison of naive versus antigen-experienced cells was not possible.

The CDR3 has 15 amino acids. J was trimmed by 0 bases and V by 3 bases; bases with no gene match: 4. CDR1 is SGHDN and CDR2 is FVKESK in the germline V gene. A word on this clonotype: The antigen remains undetermined.

The receptor was isolated from a man older than 75 in good health. The chain employs TRBV14 and TRBJ1-1; 7 bases match TRBD1. Sequencing used blood. CDR3 in amino acids: CASSQGQRVNTEAFF. The CDR3 bases are TGTGCCAGCAGCCAGGGACAGCGAGTGAACACTGAAGCTTTCTTT.